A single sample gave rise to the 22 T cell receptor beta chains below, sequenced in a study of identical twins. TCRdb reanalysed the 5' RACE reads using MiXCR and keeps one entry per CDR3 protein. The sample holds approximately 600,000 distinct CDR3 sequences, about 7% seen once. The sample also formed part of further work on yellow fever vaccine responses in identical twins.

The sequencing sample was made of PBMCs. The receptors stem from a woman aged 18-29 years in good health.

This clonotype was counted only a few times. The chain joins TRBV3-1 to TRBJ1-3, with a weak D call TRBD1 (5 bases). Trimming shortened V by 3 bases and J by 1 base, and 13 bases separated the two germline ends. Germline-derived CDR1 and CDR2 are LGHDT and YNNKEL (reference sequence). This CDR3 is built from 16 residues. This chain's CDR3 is CASSHRAERSGNTIYF. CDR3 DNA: TGTGCCAGCAGCCACAGGGCGGAGAGGTCTGGAAACACCATATATTTT.

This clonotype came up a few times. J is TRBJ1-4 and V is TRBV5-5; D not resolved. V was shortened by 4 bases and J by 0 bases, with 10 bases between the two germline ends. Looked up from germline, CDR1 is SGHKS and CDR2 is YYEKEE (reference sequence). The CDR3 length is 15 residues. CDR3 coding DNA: TGTGCCAGCAGCCTAAAGCCTGCAACTAATGAAAAACTGTTTTTT. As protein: CASSLKPATNEKLFF.

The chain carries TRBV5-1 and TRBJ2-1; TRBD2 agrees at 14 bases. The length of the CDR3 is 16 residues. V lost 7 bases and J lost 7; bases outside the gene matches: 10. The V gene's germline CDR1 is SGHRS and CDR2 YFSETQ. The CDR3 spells CASRGTSGGPQNEQFF. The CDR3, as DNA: TGCGCCAGCCGTGGGACTAGCGGGGGACCCCAAAATGAGCAGTTCTTC.

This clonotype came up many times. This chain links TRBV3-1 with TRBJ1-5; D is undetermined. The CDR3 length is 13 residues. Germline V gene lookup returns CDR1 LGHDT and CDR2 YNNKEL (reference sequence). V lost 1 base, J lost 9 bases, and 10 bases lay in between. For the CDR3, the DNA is TGTGCCAGCAGCCAAGGGGAAGGTCCGCCCCAGCATTTT. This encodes CASSQGEGPPQHF.

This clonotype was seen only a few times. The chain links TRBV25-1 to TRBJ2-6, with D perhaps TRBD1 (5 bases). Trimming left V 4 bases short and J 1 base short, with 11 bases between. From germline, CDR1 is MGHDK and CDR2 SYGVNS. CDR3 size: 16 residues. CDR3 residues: CASSGGKVSGANVLTF. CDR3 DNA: TGTGCCAGCAGTGGGGGCAAGGTTTCTGGGGCCAACGTCCTGACTTTC.

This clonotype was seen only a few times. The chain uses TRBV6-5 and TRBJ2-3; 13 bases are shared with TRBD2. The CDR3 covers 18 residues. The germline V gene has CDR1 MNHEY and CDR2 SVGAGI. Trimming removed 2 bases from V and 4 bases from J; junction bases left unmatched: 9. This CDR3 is CASSYRGAGTSGADTQYF. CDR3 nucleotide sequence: TGTGCCAGCAGTTACCGCGGGGCCGGGACTAGCGGGGCAGATACGCAGTATTTT.

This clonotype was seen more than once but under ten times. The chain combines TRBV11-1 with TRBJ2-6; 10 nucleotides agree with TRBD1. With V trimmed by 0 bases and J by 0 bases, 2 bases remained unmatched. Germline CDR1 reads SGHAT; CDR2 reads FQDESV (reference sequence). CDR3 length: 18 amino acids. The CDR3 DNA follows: TGTGCCAGCAGCTTAGCCTGGGACAGGGGCTCTGGGGCCAACGTCCTGACTTTC. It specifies CASSLAWDRGSGANVLTF.

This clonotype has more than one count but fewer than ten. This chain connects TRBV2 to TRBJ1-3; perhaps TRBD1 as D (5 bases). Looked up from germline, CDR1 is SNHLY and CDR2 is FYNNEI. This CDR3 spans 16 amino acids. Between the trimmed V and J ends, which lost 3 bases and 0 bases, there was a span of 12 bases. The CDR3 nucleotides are TGTGCCAGCAGTGAGGTGCGGGGACCCTCTGGAAACACCATATATTTT. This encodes CASSEVRGPSGNTIYF.

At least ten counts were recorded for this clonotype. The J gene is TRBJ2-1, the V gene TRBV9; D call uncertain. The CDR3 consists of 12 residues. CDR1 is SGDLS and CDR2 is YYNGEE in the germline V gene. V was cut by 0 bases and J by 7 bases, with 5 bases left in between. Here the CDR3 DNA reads TGTGCCAGCAGCGTAGCCGGGAATGAGCAGTTCTTC. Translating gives CASSVAGNEQFF. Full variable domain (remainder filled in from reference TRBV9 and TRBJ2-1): DSGVTQTPKHLITATGQRVTLRCSPRSGDLSVYWYQQSLDQGLQFLIQYYNGEERAKGNILERFSAQQFPDLHSELNLSSLELGDSALYFCASSVAGNEQFFGPGTRLTVL.

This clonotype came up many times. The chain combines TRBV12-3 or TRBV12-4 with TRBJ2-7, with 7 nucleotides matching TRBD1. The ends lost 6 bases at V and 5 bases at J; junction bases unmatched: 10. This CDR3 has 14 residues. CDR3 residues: CASRLTGSRHEQYF. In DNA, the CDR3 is TGTGCCAGCAGACTGACAGGGTCACGGCACGAGCAGTACTTC.

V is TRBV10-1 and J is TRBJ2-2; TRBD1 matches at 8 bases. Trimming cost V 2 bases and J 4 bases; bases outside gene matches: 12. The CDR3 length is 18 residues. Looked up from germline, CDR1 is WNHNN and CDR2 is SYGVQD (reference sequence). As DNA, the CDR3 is TGCGCCAGCAGTGAGAGTCTGGGGCAGGGGGCAAGCACCGGGGAGCTGTTTTTT. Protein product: CASSESLGQGASTGELFF.

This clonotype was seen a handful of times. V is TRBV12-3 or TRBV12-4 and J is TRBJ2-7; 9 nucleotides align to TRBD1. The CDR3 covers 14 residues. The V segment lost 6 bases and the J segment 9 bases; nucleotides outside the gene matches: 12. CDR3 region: CASRLGQGNEMQYF. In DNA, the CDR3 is TGTGCCAGCAGACTGGGACAGGGTAACGAGATGCAGTACTTC.

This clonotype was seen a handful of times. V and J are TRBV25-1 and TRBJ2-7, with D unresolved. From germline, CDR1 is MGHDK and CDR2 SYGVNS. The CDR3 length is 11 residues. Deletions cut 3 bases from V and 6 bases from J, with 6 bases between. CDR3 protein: CASSDFGEQYF. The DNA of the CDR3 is TGTGCCAGCAGTGATTTTGGCGAGCAGTACTTC.

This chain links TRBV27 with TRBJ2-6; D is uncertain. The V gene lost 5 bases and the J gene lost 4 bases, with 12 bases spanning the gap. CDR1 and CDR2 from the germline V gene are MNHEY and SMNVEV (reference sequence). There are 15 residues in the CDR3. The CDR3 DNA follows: TGTGCCAGCAGTCGCTTATCCCCGGGGGCCAACGTCCTGACTTTC. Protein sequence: CASSRLSPGANVLTF.

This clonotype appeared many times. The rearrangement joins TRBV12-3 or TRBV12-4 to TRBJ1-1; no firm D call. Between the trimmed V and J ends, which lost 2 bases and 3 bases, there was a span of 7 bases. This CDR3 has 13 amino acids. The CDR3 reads CASSLRSDTEAFF. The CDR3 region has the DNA TGTGCCAGCAGTTTACGATCAGACACTGAAGCTTTCTTT.

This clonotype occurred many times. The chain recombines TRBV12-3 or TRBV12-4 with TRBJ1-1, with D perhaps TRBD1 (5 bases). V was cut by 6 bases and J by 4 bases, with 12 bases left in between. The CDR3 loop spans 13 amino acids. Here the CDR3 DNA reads TGTGCCAGCAGCTCGGGGGGAACCACTGAAGCTTTCTTT. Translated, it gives CASSSGGTTEAFF.

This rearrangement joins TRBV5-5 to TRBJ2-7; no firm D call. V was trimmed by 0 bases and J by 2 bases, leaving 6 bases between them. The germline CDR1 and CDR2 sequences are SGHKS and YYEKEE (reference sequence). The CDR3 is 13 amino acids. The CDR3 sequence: CASSLDTPYEQYF. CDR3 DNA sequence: TGTGCCAGCAGCTTGGATACGCCCTACGAGCAGTACTTC.

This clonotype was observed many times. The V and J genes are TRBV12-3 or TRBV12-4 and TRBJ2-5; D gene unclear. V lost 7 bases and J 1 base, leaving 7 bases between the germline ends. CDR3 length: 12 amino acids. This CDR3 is CASTQPQETQYF. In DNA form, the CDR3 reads TGTGCCAGCACCCAACCCCAAGAGACCCAGTACTTC.

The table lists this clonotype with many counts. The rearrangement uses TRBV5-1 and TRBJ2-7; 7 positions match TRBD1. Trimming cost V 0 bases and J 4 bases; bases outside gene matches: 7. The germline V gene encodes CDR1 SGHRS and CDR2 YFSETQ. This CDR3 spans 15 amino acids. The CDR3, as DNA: TGCGCCAGCAGCTTGGTGGACAGGTCGGAGTACGAGCAGTACTTC. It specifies CASSLVDRSEYEQYF.

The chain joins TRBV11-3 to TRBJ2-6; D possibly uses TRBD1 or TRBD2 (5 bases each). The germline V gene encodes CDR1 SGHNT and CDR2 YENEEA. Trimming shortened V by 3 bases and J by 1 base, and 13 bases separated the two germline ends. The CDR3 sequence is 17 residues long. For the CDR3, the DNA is TGTGCCAGCAGCTTCGGGACGGGGAGATCTGGGGCCAACGTCCTGACTTTC. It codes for CASSFGTGRSGANVLTF.

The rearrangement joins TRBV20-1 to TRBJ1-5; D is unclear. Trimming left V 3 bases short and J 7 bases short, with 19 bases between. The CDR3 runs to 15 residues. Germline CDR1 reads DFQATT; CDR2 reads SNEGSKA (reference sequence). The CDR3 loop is CSARGGRIERQPQHF. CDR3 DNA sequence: TGCAGTGCTAGGGGCGGTAGGATTGAGAGGCAGCCCCAGCATTTT.

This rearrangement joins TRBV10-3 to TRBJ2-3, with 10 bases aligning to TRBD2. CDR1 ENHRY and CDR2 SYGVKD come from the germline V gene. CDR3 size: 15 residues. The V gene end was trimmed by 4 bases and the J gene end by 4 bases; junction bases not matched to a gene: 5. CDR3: CAISGLAGVADTQYF. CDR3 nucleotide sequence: TGTGCCATCAGTGGTCTAGCGGGAGTCGCAGATACGCAGTATTTT.